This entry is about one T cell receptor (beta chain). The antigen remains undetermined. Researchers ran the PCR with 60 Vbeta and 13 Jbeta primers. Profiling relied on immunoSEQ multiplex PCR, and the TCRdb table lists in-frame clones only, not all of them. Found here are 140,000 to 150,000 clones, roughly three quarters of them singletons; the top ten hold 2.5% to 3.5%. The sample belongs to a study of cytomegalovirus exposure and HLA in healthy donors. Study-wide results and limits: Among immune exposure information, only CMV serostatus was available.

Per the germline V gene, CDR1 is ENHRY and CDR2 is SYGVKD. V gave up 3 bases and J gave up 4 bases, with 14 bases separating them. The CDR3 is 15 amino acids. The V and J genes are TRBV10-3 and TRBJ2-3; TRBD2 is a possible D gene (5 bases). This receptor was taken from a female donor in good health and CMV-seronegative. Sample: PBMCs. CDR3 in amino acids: CAISDIRLAPDTQYF. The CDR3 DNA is TGTGCCATCAGTGACATTCGGCTAGCTCCAGATACGCAGTATTTT.